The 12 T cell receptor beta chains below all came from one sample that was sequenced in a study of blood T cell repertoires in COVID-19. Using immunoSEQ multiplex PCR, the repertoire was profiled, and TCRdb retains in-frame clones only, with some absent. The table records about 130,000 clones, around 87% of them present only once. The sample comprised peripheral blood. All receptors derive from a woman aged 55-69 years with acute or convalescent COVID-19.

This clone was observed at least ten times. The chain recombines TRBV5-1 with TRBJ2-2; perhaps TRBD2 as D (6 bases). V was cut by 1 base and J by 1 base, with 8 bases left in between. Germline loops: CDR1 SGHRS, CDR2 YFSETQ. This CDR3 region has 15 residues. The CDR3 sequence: CASSLTGENTGELFF. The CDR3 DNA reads TGCGCCAGCAGCTTGACGGGGGAGAACACCGGGGAGCTGTTTTTT.

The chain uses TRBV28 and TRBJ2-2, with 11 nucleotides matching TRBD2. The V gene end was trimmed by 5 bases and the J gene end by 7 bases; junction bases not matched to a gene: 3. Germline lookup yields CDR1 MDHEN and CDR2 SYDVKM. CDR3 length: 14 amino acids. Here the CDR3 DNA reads TGTGCCAGCAGTAGGACTAGCGGGTTCGGGGAGCTGTTTTTT. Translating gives CASSRTSGFGELFF.

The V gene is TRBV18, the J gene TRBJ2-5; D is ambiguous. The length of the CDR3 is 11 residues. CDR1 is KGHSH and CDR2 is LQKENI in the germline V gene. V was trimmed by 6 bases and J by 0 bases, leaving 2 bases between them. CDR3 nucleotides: TGTGCCAGCTCCTACCAAGAGACCCAGTACTTC. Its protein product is CASSYQETQYF.

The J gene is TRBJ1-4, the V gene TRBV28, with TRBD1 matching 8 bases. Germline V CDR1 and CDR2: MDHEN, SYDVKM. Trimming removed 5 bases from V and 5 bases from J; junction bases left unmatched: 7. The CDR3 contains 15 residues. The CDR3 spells CASSPGTGANEKLFF. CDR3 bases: TGTGCCAGCAGTCCGGGGACAGGCGCAAATGAAAAACTGTTTTTT.

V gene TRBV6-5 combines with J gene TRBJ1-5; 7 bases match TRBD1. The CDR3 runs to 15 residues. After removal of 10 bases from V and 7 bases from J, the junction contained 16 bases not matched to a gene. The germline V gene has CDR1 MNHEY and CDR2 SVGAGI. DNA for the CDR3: TGTGCCACCATGATGGACAGGCGAGGGTACCAGCCCCAGCATTTT. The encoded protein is CATMMDRRGYQPQHF.

Here the CDR3 DNA reads TGCAGCGTTGAACTCGTAGAGGATGAGCAGTTCTTC. Translation: CSVELVEDEQFF. The chain couples TRBV29-1 to TRBJ2-1; no definite D call. The germline V and J ends were trimmed by 2 bases and 8 bases, with 10 bases remaining between them. From germline, CDR1 is SQVTM and CDR2 ANQGSEA. The CDR3 is 12 residues long.

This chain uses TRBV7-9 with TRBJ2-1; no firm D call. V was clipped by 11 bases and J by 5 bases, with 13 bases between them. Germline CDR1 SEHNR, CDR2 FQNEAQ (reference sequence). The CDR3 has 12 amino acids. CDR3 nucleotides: TGTGCCGTCTTTAGTGAAGACAATGAGCAGTTCTTC. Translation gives CAVFSEDNEQFF.

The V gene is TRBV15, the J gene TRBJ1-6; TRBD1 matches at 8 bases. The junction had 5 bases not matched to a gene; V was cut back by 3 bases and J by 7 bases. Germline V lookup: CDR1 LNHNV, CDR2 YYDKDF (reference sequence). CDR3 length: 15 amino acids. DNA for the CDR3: TGTGCCACCAGCAGGATCGGGACAGGCAATTCACCCCTCCACTTT. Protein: CATSRIGTGNSPLHF.

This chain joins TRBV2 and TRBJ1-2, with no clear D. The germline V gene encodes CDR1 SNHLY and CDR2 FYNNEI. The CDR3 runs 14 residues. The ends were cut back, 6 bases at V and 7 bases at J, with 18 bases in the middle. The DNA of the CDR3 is TGTGCCAGCAGGGACCGAGTGGGAGGAGCTGGCTACACCTTC. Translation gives CASRDRVGGAGYTF.

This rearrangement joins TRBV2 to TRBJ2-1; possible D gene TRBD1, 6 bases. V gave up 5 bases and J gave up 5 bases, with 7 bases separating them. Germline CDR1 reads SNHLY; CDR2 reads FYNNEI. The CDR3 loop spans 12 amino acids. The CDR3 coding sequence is TGTGCCAGCAGTTACAGGGACAATGAGCAGTTCTTC. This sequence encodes CASSYRDNEQFF.

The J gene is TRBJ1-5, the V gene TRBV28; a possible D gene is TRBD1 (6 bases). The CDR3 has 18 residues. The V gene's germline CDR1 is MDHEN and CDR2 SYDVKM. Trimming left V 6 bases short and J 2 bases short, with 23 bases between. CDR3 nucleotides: TGTGCCAGCAGGCACCGAGGGTACAGGGATCACGGCAATCAGCCCCAGCATTTT. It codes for CASRHRGYRDHGNQPQHF.

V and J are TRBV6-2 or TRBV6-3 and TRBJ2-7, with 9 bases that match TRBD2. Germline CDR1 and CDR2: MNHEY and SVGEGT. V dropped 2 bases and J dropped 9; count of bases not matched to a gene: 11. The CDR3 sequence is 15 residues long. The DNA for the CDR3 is TGTGCCAGCAGTTACCCGGGACTAGCCCAGGGTCTGCAGTACTTC. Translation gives CASSYPGLAQGLQYF.